What follows are 17 T cell receptor beta chains derived from one specimen sequenced in a study of blood T cell repertoires in COVID-19. The method was immunoSEQ multiplex PCR; TCRdb's version includes in-frame clones alone and lacks a portion of them. Of 250,000 or so clones listed, 80% to 90% were seen once; the top ten hold around 1.8%. Sequenced material: peripheral blood. These receptors all come from a man aged 25-45 years with active or convalescent COVID-19.

The chain has TRBV14 and TRBJ1-2; D unclear. The CDR3 sequence is 14 residues long. Trimming took off 0 bases at V and 4 bases at J, with 9 bases between the two ends. Germline V gene sequence: CDR1 SGHDN, CDR2 FVKESK. The CDR3 region is CASSQEPGAYGYTF. As DNA, the CDR3 is TGTGCCAGCAGCCAAGAACCGGGAGCCTATGGCTACACCTTC.

The V gene is TRBV18, the J gene TRBJ2-7, with a tentative D call TRBD1 (6 bases). The germline V gene has CDR1 KGHSH and CDR2 LQKENI. CDR3 length: 14 amino acids. V dropped 3 bases and J dropped 6 bases, with 15 bases sitting between them. CDR3 region: CASSPRDNDSEQYF. The CDR3 nucleotides are TGTGCCAGCTCACCCCGGGACAACGACTCCGAGCAGTACTTC. Variable domain in full (rest from reference TRBV18 and TRBJ2-7): NAGVMQNPRHLVRRRGQEARLRCSPMKGHSHVYWYRQLPEEGLKFMVYLQKENIIDESGMPKERFSAEFPKEGPSILRIQQVVRGDSAAYFCASSPRDNDSEQYFGPGTRLTVT.

V is TRBV7-2 and J is TRBJ1-4, with 11 bases fitting TRBD1. Trimming cost V 5 bases and J 3 bases; bases outside gene matches: 5. Germline V CDR1 and CDR2: SGHTA, FQGNSA. CDR3 size: 16 residues. In DNA form, the CDR3 reads TGTGCCAGCAGCATGGGACAGGGGGGATCTAATGAAAAACTGTTTTTT. It is translated as CASSMGQGGSNEKLFF.

This chain links TRBV6-2 or TRBV6-3 with TRBJ2-1; 10 positions agree with TRBD2. V dropped 4 bases and J dropped 2; count of bases not matched to a gene: 14. Looked up from germline, CDR1 is MNHEY and CDR2 is SVGEGT. The length of the CDR3 is 19 residues. The CDR3 sequence: CASSSLIIKAGGPYNEQFF. As DNA, the CDR3 is TGTGCCAGCAGTTCGCTGATAATCAAAGCGGGGGGGCCCTACAATGAGCAGTTCTTC.

The chain carries TRBV19 and TRBJ1-1, with D unclear. Trimming removed 0 bases from V and 3 bases from J, with 8 bases in between. CDR3 length: 14 amino acids. Germline V gives CDR1 LNHDA, CDR2 SQIVND (reference sequence). CDR3 region: CASSIDLLYTEAFF. CDR3 nucleotides: TGTGCCAGTAGTATAGATCTTTTATACACTGAAGCTTTCTTT.

The chain joins TRBV18 to TRBJ2-5; TRBD1 matches at 7 bases. The germline V gene encodes CDR1 KGHSH and CDR2 LQKENI. The trim removed 4 bases at V and 3 bases at J, leaving 5 bases unmatched. The CDR3 has 14 amino acids. As DNA, the CDR3 is TGTGCCAGCTCACTGGCCGGGACAGAAGAGACCCAGTACTTC. It yields the protein CASSLAGTEETQYF.

V usage is TRBV10-3 and J usage is TRBJ1-6; D might be TRBD1 (5 bases). This CDR3 has 14 amino acids. Trimming stripped 6 bases from V and 5 bases from J, with 11 bases between. The V gene's germline CDR1 is ENHRY and CDR2 SYGVKD. The CDR3 nucleotides read TGTGCCATCAGATCAGGGATCGATAATTCACCCCTCCACTTT. It translates to CAIRSGIDNSPLHF.

This chain links TRBV6-5 with TRBJ1-1, with TRBD1 identical over 7 bases. V lost 6 bases and J lost 1; bases outside the gene matches: 5. CDR1 and CDR2 from the germline V gene are MNHEY and SVGAGI. This CDR3 comprises 14 residues. CDR3 nucleotides: TGTGCCAGCAGCCGGACAGGAGCGAACACTGAAGCTTTCTTT. Translated: CASSRTGANTEAFF.

The J gene is TRBJ1-2, the V gene TRBV5-1; 7 nucleotides agree with TRBD1. Germline V gene data show CDR1 as SGHRS and CDR2 as YFSETQ. The J segment lost 4 bases and the V segment lost 4 bases, leaving 4 bases of the junction unmatched. CDR3 length equals 13 residues. The CDR3: CASSQGTAYGYTF. DNA of the CDR3: TGCGCCAGCAGCCAAGGGACAGCCTATGGCTACACCTTC.

The J gene is TRBJ1-4, the V gene TRBV25-1; the D gene is possibly TRBD1 (5 bases). CDR1 is MGHDK and CDR2 is SYGVNS in the germline V gene. V was shortened by 4 bases and J by 7 bases, with 16 bases between the two germline ends. The CDR3 runs 15 residues. The DNA for the CDR3 is TGTGCCAGCAGTGCGTCCCAGGGTCGCGGTGAAAAACTGTTTTTT. Translating it yields CASSASQGRGEKLFF. Combining the CDR3 with reference TRBV25-1 and TRBJ1-4 gives the whole variable domain EADIYQTPRYLVIGTGKKITLECSQTMGHDKMYWYQQDPGMELHLIHYSYGVNSTEKGDLSSESTVSRIRTEHFPLTLESARPSHTSQYLCASSASQGRGEKLFFGSGTQLSVL.

This chain connects TRBV7-7 to TRBJ2-2; 8 positions match TRBD2. The CDR3 runs to 16 residues. Germline trimming cut 6 bases from V and 2 bases from J; bases unmatched to any gene: 8. Looked up from germline, CDR1 is SSHAT and CDR2 is FNYEAQ (reference sequence). CDR3 sequence: CASSPALADNTGELFF. In DNA form, the CDR3 reads TGTGCCAGCAGTCCTGCACTAGCGGACAACACCGGGGAGCTGTTTTTT.

V gene TRBV7-2 combines with J gene TRBJ2-7; D perhaps matches TRBD1 (5 bases). Between the trimmed V and J ends, which lost 7 bases and 2 bases, there was a span of 9 bases. The CDR3 covers 12 residues. Germline CDR1 SGHTA, CDR2 FQGNSA. The chain's CDR3 is CASIQGTYEQYF. CDR3 sequence (DNA): TGTGCCAGCATCCAGGGTACCTACGAGCAGTACTTC.

CDR3 bases: TGTGCCAGCAGCCCCCCCCCGGGGTTTAACAAAAACATTCAGTACTTC. It yields the protein CASSPPPGFNKNIQYF. This chain joins TRBV21-1 and TRBJ2-4; TRBD2, as called in the table, went unchecked against the DNA. TRBV21-1 is an annotated pseudogene. The CDR3 totals 16 residues.

V is TRBV5-1 and J is TRBJ2-1; TRBD1 matches 8 bases. This CDR3 region has 15 residues. J lost 6 bases, V lost 4 bases, and 9 bases had no gene match. Germline assignment: CDR1 SGHRS and CDR2 YFSETQ. The CDR3 reads CASSSGQGNGNEQFF. The CDR3 coding sequence is TGCGCCAGCAGCAGCGGACAGGGAAATGGCAATGAGCAGTTCTTC.

The chain recombines TRBV13 with TRBJ1-1, with a possible D match to TRBD1 (5 bases). Germline CDR1 PRHDT, CDR2 FYEKMQ (reference sequence). The ends were cut back, 5 bases at V and 1 base at J, with 11 bases in the middle. The CDR3 loop spans 14 amino acids. The CDR3 loop is CASSPSQGNTEAFF. CDR3 nucleotide sequence: TGTGCCAGCAGCCCCTCGCAGGGGAACACTGAAGCTTTCTTT.

This CDR3 reads CASSQGTSGGVTYEQYF. In nucleotides, the CDR3 is TGCGCCAGCAGCCAGGGGACTAGCGGGGGAGTTACCTACGAGCAGTACTTC. This chain joins TRBV5-1 and TRBJ2-7; 14 bases match TRBD2. This CDR3 is built from 17 residues. Germline CDR1 reads SGHRS; CDR2 reads YFSETQ. The J segment lost 2 bases and the V segment lost 4 bases, leaving 8 bases of the junction unmatched.

CDR3 loop: CASSSLRTNYGYTF. CDR3 bases: TGTGCCAGCAGCTCTCTAAGGACAAACTATGGCTACACCTTC. The chain carries TRBV5-6 and TRBJ1-2; maybe TRBD1 (5 bases). V was trimmed by 3 bases and J by 2 bases, leaving 11 bases between them. This CDR3 comprises 14 residues. CDR1 is SGHDT and CDR2 is YYEEEE in the germline V gene.